This TCR beta chain came from a study of regulatory T cells in long-lasting Graves disease. Study-wide results and caveats: Researchers examined only peripheral blood and not thyroid tissue. It was possible that the small sample size reduced accuracy.

Trimming removed 0 bases from V and 6 bases from J; junction bases left unmatched: 7. The germline V gene encodes CDR1 KGHSH and CDR2 LQKENI. The length of the CDR3 is 15 residues. This clonotype was found many times. Antigen: not known. Relying on iRepertoire HTBI primers and Arm-PCR of CDR3 regions, the team built TCR beta libraries. MiXCR, run by TCRdb on the multiplex PCR reads, gives a single entry per CDR3 protein. The repertoire consists of around 480,000 distinct CDR3 sequences, with under 20% occurring once and the leading ten covering 10% to 15%. Indicated time point: newly diagnosed GD, antithyroid drugs for less than 3 months. RNA extracted from PBMCs served as the sequencing template. Separately, the same data were catalogued under a study of T cells in Graves' hyperthyroidism and ophthalmopathy.

The J gene is TRBJ2-7, the V gene TRBV18, with TRBD1 matching over 8 bases. The specimen comprised peripheral blood mononuclear cells (PBMCs), sampled at new diagnosis, from a patient treated with antithyroid drugs. This TCR was sampled from a man aged 35 to 55 with Graves disease. The CDR3 nucleotides read TGTGCCAGCTCACCACCGTCGGGCAGGGGGCGCGAGCAGTACTTC. Translated: CASSPPSGRGREQYF.